Presented here are 20 T cell receptor beta chains from one specimen sequenced in a study of blood T cell repertoires in COVID-19. Method: immunoSEQ multiplex PCR; TCRdb's copy keeps in-frame clones and lacks some. The top ten clones hold around 5.9% of a sample with 150,000 to 200,000 clones, 80% of them seen once. Input material: PBMCs or T cells enriched from blood (not recorded which). These receptor sequences come from a man aged 40-49 years who had recovered from COVID-19.

The chain carries TRBV5-6 and TRBJ1-4; D is unresolved. Germline values: CDR1 SGHDT, CDR2 YYEEEE. The length of the CDR3 is 16 residues. V lost 0 bases, J lost 8 bases, and 17 bases lay in between. CDR3 amino acids: CASSLGRGRTGEKLFF. In DNA, the CDR3 is TGTGCCAGCAGCTTGGGTCGAGGTCGGACTGGGGAAAAACTGTTTTTT.

The chain combines TRBV2 with TRBJ1-3; no clear D gene. Germline assignment: CDR1 SNHLY and CDR2 FYNNEI. V lost 5 bases and J 2 bases, leaving 7 bases between the germline ends. The CDR3 loop spans 13 amino acids. The CDR3 DNA is TGTGCCAGCAGTCGGGAAGCTGGAAACACCATATATTTT. Its translation: CASSREAGNTIYF.

CDR3 in amino acids: CSVVGGGHEQFF. The CDR3 region has the DNA TGCAGCGTTGTAGGTGGGGGCCATGAGCAGTTCTTC. V usage is TRBV29-1 and J usage is TRBJ2-1; D is perhaps TRBD1 (6 bases). CDR3 length: 12 residues. The germline V and J ends were trimmed by 4 bases and 8 bases, with 12 bases remaining between them. Germline assignment: CDR1 SQVTM and CDR2 ANQGSEA.

V usage is TRBV5-1 and J usage is TRBJ1-2; 12 nucleotides match TRBD1. Trimming removed 4 bases from V and 5 bases from J; junction bases left unmatched: 3. Per germline, CDR1 SGHRS and CDR2 YFSETQ. The CDR3 is made up of 14 amino acids. The CDR3 protein is CASSPGQGAYGYTF. Written as DNA, the CDR3 is TGCGCCAGCAGCCCGGGACAGGGGGCTTATGGCTACACCTTC.

This clone is a singleton in its sample. The V and J genes are TRBV18 and TRBJ2-4, with TRBD1 matching 7 bases. CDR1 is KGHSH, CDR2 LQKENI, per germline. The CDR3 sequence is 15 residues long. V was pared by 6 bases and J by 2 bases, with 7 bases of the junction left unmatched. The CDR3 spells CASSRTGDPKNIQYF. CDR3 DNA: TGTGCCAGCTCGCGCACAGGGGACCCCAAAAACATTCAGTACTTC.

As DNA, the CDR3 is TGCGCCAGCAGCCCCCGACAGGGGCATAATGAAAAACTGTTTTTT. This sequence encodes CASSPRQGHNEKLFF. The chain has TRBV5-1 and TRBJ1-4, with 8 nucleotides matching TRBD1. The ends lost 4 bases at V and 4 bases at J; junction bases unmatched: 6. Per the germline V gene, CDR1 is SGHRS and CDR2 is YFSETQ. The length of the CDR3 is 15 residues. The whole variable domain, remainder taken from reference TRBV5-1 and TRBJ1-4, is KAGVTQTPRYLIKTRGQQVTLSCSPISGHRSVSWYQQTPGQGLQFLFEYFSETQRNKGNFPGRFSGRQFSNSRSEMNVSTLELGDSALYLCASSPRQGHNEKLFFGSGTQLSVL.

V usage is TRBV5-1 and J usage is TRBJ2-1; tentatively, D is TRBD1 (6 bases). This CDR3 has 16 residues. V shed 0 bases and J shed 8 bases, with 18 bases lying between them. Germline CDR1 and CDR2: SGHRS and YFSETQ. This CDR3 reads CASSLAVQGMSDEQFF. As DNA, the CDR3 is TGCGCCAGCAGCTTGGCCGTGCAGGGGATGTCCGATGAGCAGTTCTTC.

CDR3 sequence (DNA): TGTGCCAGCAGCCAAGATATATTGAGGACAGAAAAAAACAATGAGCAGTTCTTC. It translates to CASSQDILRTEKNNEQFF. The V and J genes are TRBV4-2 and TRBJ2-1; D possibly corresponds to TRBD1 (6 bases). CDR3 length: 18 amino acids. Germline V gives CDR1 LGHNA, CDR2 YNFKEQ. Trimming pared 0 bases from V and 5 bases from J, leaving 20 bases between.

The chain is built from TRBV6-1 and TRBJ2-2; D is unclear. This CDR3 is built from 18 residues. V was pared by 3 bases and J by 4 bases, with 21 bases between. The V gene's germline CDR1 is MNHNS and CDR2 SASEGT. The CDR3 here is CASSESGVSLSSTGELFF. Here the CDR3 DNA reads TGTGCCAGCAGTGAGAGTGGAGTGAGCTTGAGTTCCACCGGGGAGCTGTTTTTT.

The chain couples TRBV7-9 to TRBJ1-1; maybe TRBD1 (6 bases). The CDR3 length is 15 residues. V was pared by 3 bases and J by 1 base, with 12 bases between. CDR1 is SEHNR and CDR2 is FQNEAQ in the germline V gene (reference sequence). CDR3 in DNA: TGTGCCAGCAGCTTCTCATACAGGGAGAACACTGAAGCTTTCTTT. Amino acids: CASSFSYRENTEAFF.

Comment on this clone: The same CDR3 is also encoded by other DNA sequences in this sample. The chain has TRBV6-5 and TRBJ1-1; the D is unclear. Trimming left V 6 bases short and J 1 base short, with 12 bases between. This CDR3 is 14 amino acids long. Germline CDR1 and CDR2: MNHEY and SVGAGI. This CDR3 is CASRVQGGNTEAFF. The CDR3 coding sequence is TGTGCCAGCAGAGTCCAAGGCGGGAACACTGAAGCTTTCTTT.

The V call is TRBV11-2, the J call TRBJ1-3; D is unresolved. Trimming removed 3 bases at V and 4 bases at J, with 10 bases between. Germline CDR1 reads SGHAT; CDR2 reads FQNNGV. The CDR3 consists of 14 residues. CDR3 in DNA: TGTGCCAGCAGCTTCGGGGTAGCCGGAAACACCATATATTTT. It encodes CASSFGVAGNTIYF.

The V gene is TRBV6-6, the J gene TRBJ1-1, with a possible D match to TRBD1 (5 bases). Trimming pared 2 bases from V and 8 bases from J, leaving 12 bases between. Germline lookup yields CDR1 MNHNY and CDR2 SVGAGI (reference sequence). CDR3 length: 13 amino acids. This CDR3 reads CASSYPTAGEAFF. The CDR3 nucleotides are TGTGCCAGCAGTTACCCCACCGCAGGGGAAGCTTTCTTT.

In DNA form, the CDR3 reads TGTGCCAGCAGCCCGTTCGACAGCCTTGGCACCATATATTTT. Its translation is CASSPFDSLGTIYF. The chain carries TRBV7-9 and TRBJ1-3, with a possible D match to TRBD1 (5 bases). Trimming took 5 bases from V and 9 from J, leaving 17 bases between them. The V gene's germline CDR1 is SEHNR and CDR2 FQNEAQ (reference sequence). The length of the CDR3 is 14 residues.

The chain has TRBV19 and TRBJ2-5; 8 nucleotides agree with TRBD2. The CDR3 has 16 amino acids. Trimming took 10 bases from V and 5 from J; bases not matched to a gene: 18. Germline CDR1 and CDR2: LNHDA and SQIVND (reference sequence). The CDR3 coding sequence is TGTGCCACCCGTCCGGCGGGGTACTCGGGGGGGGAGACCCAGTACTTC. This translates into CATRPAGYSGGETQYF.

The chain links TRBV6-2 or TRBV6-3 to TRBJ2-1; 8 positions agree with TRBD1. Trimming cost V 2 bases and J 8 bases; bases outside gene matches: 5. The V gene's germline CDR1 is MNHEY and CDR2 SVGEGT. The CDR3 is 14 residues long. The CDR3 loop is CASSYIGQGDEQFF. The CDR3 DNA sequence: TGTGCCAGCAGTTACATAGGACAGGGCGATGAGCAGTTCTTC.

The gene calls are TRBV30 and TRBJ2-5; 14 bases align to TRBD2. Per the germline V gene, CDR1 is GTSNPN and CDR2 is SVGIG (reference sequence). V shed 7 bases, J shed 1 base, and the junction held 5 bases outside the gene matches. This CDR3 is built from 15 residues. CDR3 sequence reads: CASRLAGGPQETQYF. The DNA for the CDR3 is TGTGCCTCAAGACTAGCGGGGGGGCCCCAAGAGACCCAGTACTTC.

This chain joins TRBV27 and TRBJ2-6; 9 bases align to TRBD2. Germline CDR1 is MNHEY and CDR2 is SMNVEV (reference sequence). With V trimmed by 3 bases and J by 1 base, 4 bases remained unmatched. The CDR3 consists of 17 residues. The DNA for the CDR3 is TGTGCCAGCAGTTTGGAGCGGGGGGCATCTGGGGCCAACGTCCTGACTTTC. Protein: CASSLERGASGANVLTF.

The chain links TRBV6-5 to TRBJ2-7, with D perhaps matching TRBD2 (5 bases). Trimming left V 6 bases short and J 3 bases short, with 9 bases between. The CDR3 runs 12 residues. Germline CDR1 is MNHEY and CDR2 is SVGAGI. The CDR3 here is CASRPSYYEQYF. The CDR3 DNA reads TGTGCCAGCAGGCCTAGCTACTACGAGCAGTACTTC.

The chain recombines TRBV6-5 with TRBJ2-7, with unresolved D. V lost 0 bases and J lost 6, with 12 bases in between. Germline-derived CDR1 and CDR2 are MNHEY and SVGAGI. The CDR3 covers 14 residues. The CDR3 sequence: CASSYSMVQAEQYF. The CDR3 bases are TGTGCCAGCAGTTACTCCATGGTCCAGGCCGAGCAGTACTTC.